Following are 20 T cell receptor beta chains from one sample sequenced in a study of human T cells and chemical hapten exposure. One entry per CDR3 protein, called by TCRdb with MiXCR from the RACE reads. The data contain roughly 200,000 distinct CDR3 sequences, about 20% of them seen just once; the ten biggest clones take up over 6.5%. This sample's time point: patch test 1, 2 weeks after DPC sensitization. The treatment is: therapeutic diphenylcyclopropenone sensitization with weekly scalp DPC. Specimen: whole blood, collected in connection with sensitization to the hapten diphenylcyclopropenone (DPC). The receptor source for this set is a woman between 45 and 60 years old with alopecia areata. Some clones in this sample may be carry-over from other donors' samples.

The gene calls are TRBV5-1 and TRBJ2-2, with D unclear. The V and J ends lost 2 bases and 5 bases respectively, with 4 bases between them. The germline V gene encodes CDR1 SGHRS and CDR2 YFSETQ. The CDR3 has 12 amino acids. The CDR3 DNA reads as TGCGCCAGCAGCTTACAGACCGGGGAGCTGTTTTTT. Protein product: CASSLQTGELFF. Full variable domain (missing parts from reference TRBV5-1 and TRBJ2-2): KAGVTQTPRYLIKTRGQQVTLSCSPISGHRSVSWYQQTPGQGLQFLFEYFSETQRNKGNFPGRFSGRQFSNSRSEMNVSTLELGDSALYLCASSLQTGELFFGEGSRLTVL.

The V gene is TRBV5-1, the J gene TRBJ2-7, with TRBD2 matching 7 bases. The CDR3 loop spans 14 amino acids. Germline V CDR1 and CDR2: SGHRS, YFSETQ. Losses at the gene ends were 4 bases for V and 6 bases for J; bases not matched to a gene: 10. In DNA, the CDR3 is TGCGCCAGCAGCGTATCGGGAGGTTGGGGCGAGCAGTACTTC. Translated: CASSVSGGWGEQYF.

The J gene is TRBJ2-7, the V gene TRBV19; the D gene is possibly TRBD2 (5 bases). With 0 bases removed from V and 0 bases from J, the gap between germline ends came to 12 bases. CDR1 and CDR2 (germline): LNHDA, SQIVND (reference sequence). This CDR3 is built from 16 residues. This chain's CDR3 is CASSIDSTGTSYEQYF. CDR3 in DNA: TGTGCCAGTAGTATAGATAGTACGGGAACCTCCTACGAGCAGTACTTC.

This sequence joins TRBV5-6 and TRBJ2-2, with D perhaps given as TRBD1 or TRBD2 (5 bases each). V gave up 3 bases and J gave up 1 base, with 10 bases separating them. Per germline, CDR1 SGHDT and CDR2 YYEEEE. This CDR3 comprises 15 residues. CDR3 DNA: TGTGCCAGCAGCTGGGGGACGGGGAACACCGGGGAGCTGTTTTTT. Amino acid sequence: CASSWGTGNTGELFF.

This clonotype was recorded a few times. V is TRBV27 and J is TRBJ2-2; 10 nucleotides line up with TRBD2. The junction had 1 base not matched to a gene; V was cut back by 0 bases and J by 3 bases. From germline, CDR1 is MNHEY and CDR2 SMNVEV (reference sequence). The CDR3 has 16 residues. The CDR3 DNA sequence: TGTGCCAGCAGTTTATCAACTAGCGGGGACACCGGGGAGCTGTTTTTT. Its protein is CASSLSTSGDTGELFF.

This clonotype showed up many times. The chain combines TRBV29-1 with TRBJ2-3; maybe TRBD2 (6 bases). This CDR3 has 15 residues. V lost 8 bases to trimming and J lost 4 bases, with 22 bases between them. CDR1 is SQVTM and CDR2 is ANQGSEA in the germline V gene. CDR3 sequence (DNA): TGCAGCTCCGGAGGGGAGGCGTGGGGGGCAGATACGCAGTATTTT. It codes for CSSGGEAWGADTQYF.

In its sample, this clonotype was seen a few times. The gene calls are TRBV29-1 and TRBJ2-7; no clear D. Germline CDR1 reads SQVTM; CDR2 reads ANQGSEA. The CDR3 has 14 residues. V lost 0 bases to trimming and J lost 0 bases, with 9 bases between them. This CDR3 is CSVEDLGNSYEQYF. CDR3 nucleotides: TGCAGCGTTGAAGATCTAGGCAACTCCTACGAGCAGTACTTC.

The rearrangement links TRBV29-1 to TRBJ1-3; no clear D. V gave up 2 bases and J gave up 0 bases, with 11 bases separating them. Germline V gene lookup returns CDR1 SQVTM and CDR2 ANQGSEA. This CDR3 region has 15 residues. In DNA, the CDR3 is TGCAGCGTTGAAAGGAAGGGTGTCTCTGGAAACACCATATATTTT. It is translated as CSVERKGVSGNTIYF.

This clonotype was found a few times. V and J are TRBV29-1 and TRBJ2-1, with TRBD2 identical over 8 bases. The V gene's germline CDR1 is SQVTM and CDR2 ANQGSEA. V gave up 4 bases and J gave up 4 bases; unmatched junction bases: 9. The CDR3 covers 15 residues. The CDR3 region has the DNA TGCAGCGTTGTCCACGGGAGGGCCGGATACAATGAGCAGTTCTTC. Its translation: CSVVHGRAGYNEQFF.

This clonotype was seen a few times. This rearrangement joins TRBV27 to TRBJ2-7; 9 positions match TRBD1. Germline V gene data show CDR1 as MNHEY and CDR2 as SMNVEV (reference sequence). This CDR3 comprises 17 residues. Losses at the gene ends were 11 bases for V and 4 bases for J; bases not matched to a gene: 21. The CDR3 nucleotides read TGTGCCGGGCCGGGACAGGGACTATGCCTCCTCCTTTACGAGCAGTACTTC. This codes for CAGPGQGLCLLLYEQYF.

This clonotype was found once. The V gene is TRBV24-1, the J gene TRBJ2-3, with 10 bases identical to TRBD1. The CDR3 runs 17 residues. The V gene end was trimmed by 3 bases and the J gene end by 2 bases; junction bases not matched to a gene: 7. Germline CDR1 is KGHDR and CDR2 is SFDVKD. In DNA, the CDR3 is TGTGCCACCAGTGATCATCCGGGACAGGGGTTCACAGATACGCAGTATTTT. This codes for CATSDHPGQGFTDTQYF.

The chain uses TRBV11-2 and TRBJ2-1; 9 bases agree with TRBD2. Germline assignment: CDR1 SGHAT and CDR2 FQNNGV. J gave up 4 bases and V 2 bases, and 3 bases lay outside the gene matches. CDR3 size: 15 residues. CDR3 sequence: CASSLNSGGYNEQFF. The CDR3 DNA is TGTGCCAGCAGCTTAAATAGCGGGGGTTACAATGAGCAGTTCTTC.

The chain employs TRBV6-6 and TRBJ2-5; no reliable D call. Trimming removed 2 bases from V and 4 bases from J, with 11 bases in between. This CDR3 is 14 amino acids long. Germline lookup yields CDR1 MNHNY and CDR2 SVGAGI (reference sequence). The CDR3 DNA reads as TGTGCCAGCAGTTACCACCAGACGCCAGAGACCCAGTACTTC. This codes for CASSYHQTPETQYF.

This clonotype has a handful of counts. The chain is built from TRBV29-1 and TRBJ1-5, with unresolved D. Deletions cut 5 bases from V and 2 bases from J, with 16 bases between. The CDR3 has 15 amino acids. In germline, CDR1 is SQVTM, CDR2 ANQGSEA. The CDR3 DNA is TGCAGCGTTTCTGGCCCGGATGGAGGCAATCAGCCCCAGCATTTT. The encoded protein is CSVSGPDGGNQPQHF.

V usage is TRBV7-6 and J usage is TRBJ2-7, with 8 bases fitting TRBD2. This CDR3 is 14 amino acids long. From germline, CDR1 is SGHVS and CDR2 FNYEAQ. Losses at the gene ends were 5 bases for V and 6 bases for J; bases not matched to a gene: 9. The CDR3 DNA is TGTGCCAGCAGCCAAAAGCGGGAGAGTCTCGAGCAGTACTTC. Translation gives CASSQKRESLEQYF.

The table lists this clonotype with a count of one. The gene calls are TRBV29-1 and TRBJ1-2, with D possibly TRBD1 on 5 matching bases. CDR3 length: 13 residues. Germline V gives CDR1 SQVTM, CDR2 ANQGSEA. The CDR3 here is CGAQEGINYGYTF. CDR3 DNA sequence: TGCGGCGCCCAGGAGGGGATTAACTATGGCTACACCTTC.

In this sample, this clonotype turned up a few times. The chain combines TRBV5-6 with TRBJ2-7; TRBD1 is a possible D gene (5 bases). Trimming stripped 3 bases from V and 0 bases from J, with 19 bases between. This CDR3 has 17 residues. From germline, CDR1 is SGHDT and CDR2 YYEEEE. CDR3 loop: CASSSQVGQGRSYEQYF. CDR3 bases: TGTGCCAGCAGCTCTCAGGTGGGGCAGGGCCGCTCCTACGAGCAGTACTTC. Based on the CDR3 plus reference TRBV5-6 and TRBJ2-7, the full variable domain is DAGVTQSPTHLIKTRGQQVTLRCSPKSGHDTVSWYQQALGQGPQFIFQYYEEEERQRGNFPDRFSGHQFPNYSSELNVNALLLGDSALYLCASSSQVGQGRSYEQYFGPGTRLTVT.

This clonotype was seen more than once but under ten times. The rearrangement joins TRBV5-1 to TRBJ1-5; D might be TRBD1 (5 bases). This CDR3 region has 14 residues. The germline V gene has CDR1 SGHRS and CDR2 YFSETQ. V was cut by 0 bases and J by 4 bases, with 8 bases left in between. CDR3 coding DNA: TGCGCCAGCAGCTTGGAGGGGTTTAATCAGCCCCAGCATTTT. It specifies CASSLEGFNQPQHF.

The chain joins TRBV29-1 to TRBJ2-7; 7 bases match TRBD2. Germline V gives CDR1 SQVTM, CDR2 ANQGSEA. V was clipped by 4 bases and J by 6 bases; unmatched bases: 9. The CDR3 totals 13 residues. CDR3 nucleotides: TGCAGCGTTGTTACTAGCGCCTTTGGCGAGCAGTACTTC. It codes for CSVVTSAFGEQYF.

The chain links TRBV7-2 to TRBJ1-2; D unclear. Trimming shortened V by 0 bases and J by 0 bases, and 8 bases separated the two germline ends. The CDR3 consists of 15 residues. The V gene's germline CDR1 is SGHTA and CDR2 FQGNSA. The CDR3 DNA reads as TGTGCCAGCAGCTTAGCTTCGACGGCTAACTATGGCTACACCTTC. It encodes CASSLASTANYGYTF.